What follows are 24 T cell receptor beta chains derived from one specimen sequenced in a study of cytomegalovirus exposure and HLA in healthy donors. The study ran its PCR with 60 Vbeta and 13 Jbeta primers. TCRdb's table, derived via immunoSEQ multiplex PCR, lists solely in-frame clones and lacks some. The sample consists of some 150,000 clones, just under 85% of them appearing once. Sample: PBMCs. The source of these receptors is a man aged 25 to 45 in good health and CMV-seropositive.

A few counts support this clone. V is TRBV6-4 and J is TRBJ1-5; 7 nucleotides agree with TRBD1. The V gene end was trimmed by 8 bases and the J gene end by 5 bases; junction bases not matched to a gene: 9. The CDR3 is 14 amino acids. CDR1 is MRHNA and CDR2 is SNTAGT in the germline V gene. The CDR3 sequence: CASGDRRFDQPQHF. CDR3 sequence (DNA): TGTGCCAGCGGGGACAGAAGGTTTGATCAGCCCCAGCATTTT.

The gene calls are TRBV30 and TRBJ2-1; 10 bases align to TRBD2. Germline V lookup: CDR1 GTSNPN, CDR2 SVGIG (reference sequence). With 5 bases clipped from V and 5 bases from J, the junction kept 6 bases outside the gene matches. The CDR3 spans 14 residues. CDR3 nucleotide sequence: TGTGCCTGGGCGAGCGGGGGGGCAGACAATGAGCAGTTCTTC. It codes for CAWASGGADNEQFF.

The table lists this clone with a few counts. The chain recombines TRBV6-6 with TRBJ1-4; tentative D call: TRBD1 (6 bases). CDR1 is MNHNY, CDR2 SVGAGI, per germline (reference sequence). The CDR3 consists of 14 residues. Between the trimmed V and J ends, which lost 6 bases and 7 bases, there was a span of 15 bases. The CDR3 DNA is TGTGCCAGCAGCCTCGGGACATACGGTGAAAAACTGTTTTTT. Protein: CASSLGTYGEKLFF.

The V and J genes are TRBV6-6 and TRBJ2-1, with D unclear. This CDR3 comprises 11 residues. Between the trimmed V and J ends, which lost 2 bases and 7 bases, there was a span of 3 bases. CDR1 MNHNY and CDR2 SVGAGI come from the germline V gene (reference sequence). CDR3 sequence: CASSYRNEQFF. DNA of the CDR3: TGTGCCAGCAGTTACCGGAATGAGCAGTTCTTC.

The chain carries TRBV27 and TRBJ1-5; TRBD1 might be the D (5 bases). Germline V gene data show CDR1 as MNHEY and CDR2 as SMNVEV (reference sequence). The V end was cut by 6 bases, the J end by 5 bases, with 14 bases between. CDR3 length: 14 amino acids. The CDR3 nucleotides are TGTGCCAGCAGAAAGACAGAAGGGTATCAGCCCCAGCATTTT. It translates to CASRKTEGYQPQHF.

This chain uses TRBV28 with TRBJ2-7, with 9 positions matching TRBD1. Germline CDR1 reads MDHEN; CDR2 reads SYDVKM. The V gene end was trimmed by 5 bases and the J gene end by 12 bases; junction bases not matched to a gene: 14. The CDR3 is 14 amino acids. CDR3 sequence reads: CASSPGTGTGRLYF. The CDR3 coding sequence is TGTGCCAGCAGTCCCGGGACAGGGACTGGGAGGCTGTACTTC.

The genes are TRBV27 and TRBJ2-7; weak D call: TRBD1 (6 bases). Trimming shortened V by 5 bases and J by 7 bases, and 15 bases separated the two germline ends. The CDR3 is made up of 13 amino acids. CDR1 and CDR2 from the germline V gene are MNHEY and SMNVEV (reference sequence). The CDR3 DNA is TGTGCCAGCAGTAGACAGGCCGGGGTGGAGCAGTACTTC. This translates into CASSRQAGVEQYF.

The CDR3 reads CASSPTGAGEGEQFF. Written as DNA, the CDR3 is TGCGCCAGCAGCCCGACAGGCGCGGGAGAGGGTGAGCAGTTCTTC. This chain connects TRBV5-1 to TRBJ2-1; D might be TRBD2 (7 bases). The CDR3 extends over 15 amino acids. CDR1 and CDR2 (germline): SGHRS, YFSETQ. Trimming took 4 bases from V and 9 from J, leaving 20 bases between them.

The CDR3 DNA follows: TGTGCCAGCAGATTCTCTATCCGGGACAGGGGACGAGGTAATCAGCCCCAGCATTTT. Encoded protein: CASRFSIRDRGRGNQPQHF. This chain links TRBV28 with TRBJ1-5; 10 bases are a match to TRBD1. Germline V gene lookup returns CDR1 MDHEN and CDR2 SYDVKM. The CDR3 has 19 amino acids. J gave up 4 bases and V 6 bases, and 18 bases lay outside the gene matches.

V gene TRBV7-9 combines with J gene TRBJ2-1; 7 bases match TRBD1. This CDR3 is built from 15 residues. CDR1 is SEHNR, CDR2 FQNEAQ, per germline (reference sequence). Trimming took 5 bases from V and 0 from J; bases not matched to a gene: 4. CDR3 sequence reads: CASSTGASSYNEQFF. Written as DNA, the CDR3 is TGTGCCAGCAGCACAGGGGCCAGCTCCTACAATGAGCAGTTCTTC. The complete variable domain, with remaining parts taken from reference TRBV7-9 and TRBJ2-1, reads DTGVSQNPRHKITKRGQNVTFRCDPISEHNRLYWYRQTLGQGPEFLTYFQNEAQLEKSRLLSDRFSAERPKGSFSTLEIQRTEQGDSAMYLCASSTGASSYNEQFFGPGTRLTVL.

V is TRBV28 and J is TRBJ1-2; 8 bases agree with TRBD1. CDR1 is MDHEN, CDR2 SYDVKM, per germline. This CDR3 contains 17 residues. J gave up 4 bases and V 6 bases, and 16 bases lay outside the gene matches. The DNA of the CDR3 is TGTGCCAGCAGGGCCGGGACAGGCCGATCTTATGGCTATGGCTACACCTTC. It codes for CASRAGTGRSYGYGYTF.

This clone has a handful of counts. This chain connects TRBV5-1 to TRBJ2-7, with D perhaps TRBD2 (5 bases). Germline V gene lookup returns CDR1 SGHRS and CDR2 YFSETQ. The CDR3 totals 15 residues. Trimming cost V 0 bases and J 5 bases, with 15 bases left between them. The CDR3 bases are TGCGCCAGCAGCTTGGGGGCAGGACTGTTGGACGAGCAGTACTTC. Translated, it gives CASSLGAGLLDEQYF.

This clone was observed a single time. This chain links TRBV7-9 with TRBJ2-5, with 10 bases aligning to TRBD2. This CDR3 region has 16 residues. CDR1 and CDR2 from the germline V gene are SEHNR and FQNEAQ (reference sequence). With V trimmed by 5 bases and J by 4 bases, 10 bases remained unmatched. The CDR3 DNA sequence: TGTGCCAGCAGCCTCGACTTAGCGGGAGGCGTAGAGACCCAGTACTTC. Its translation is CASSLDLAGGVETQYF.

This chain uses TRBV5-5 with TRBJ2-3; D unclear. The CDR3 is 12 residues long. Between the trimmed V and J ends, which lost 3 bases and 5 bases, there was a span of 7 bases. Germline V gives CDR1 SGHKS, CDR2 YYEKEE (reference sequence). As DNA, the CDR3 is TGTGCCAGCAGCTCCCCCCTAGATACGCAGTATTTT. It specifies CASSSPLDTQYF.

The chain uses TRBV6-4 and TRBJ1-2, with D perhaps matching TRBD1 (6 bases). The V and J ends lost 5 bases and 5 bases respectively, with 18 bases between them. The CDR3 spans 15 residues. CDR1 is MRHNA, CDR2 SNTAGT, per germline. The CDR3 loop is CASSPSPGGAYGYTF. The CDR3 nucleotides are TGTGCCAGCAGTCCCTCCCCCGGGGGGGCTTATGGCTACACCTTC.

In this sample, this clone turned up once. The rearrangement joins TRBV7-6 to TRBJ2-1, with D unclear. V lost 4 bases and J 9 bases, leaving 7 bases between the germline ends. Germline CDR1 reads SGHVS; CDR2 reads FNYEAQ. This CDR3 comprises 11 residues. The CDR3 bases are TGTGCCAGCAGCTCCGCTATTGAGCAGTTCTTC. Its translation is CASSSAIEQFF.

This clone has a single count. The rearrangement uses TRBV9 and TRBJ2-7; weak D call: TRBD2 (6 bases). The CDR3 runs 18 residues. Trimming stripped 0 bases from V and 6 bases from J, with 25 bases between. The germline V gene has CDR1 SGDLS and CDR2 YYNGEE. CDR3 amino acids: CASSVAPMEAGNWGEQYF. The CDR3 DNA reads as TGTGCCAGCAGCGTAGCCCCTATGGAGGCGGGGAACTGGGGCGAGCAGTACTTC.

This clone has only one observation. The V and J genes are TRBV19 and TRBJ1-4; 7 bases line up with TRBD1. V shed 4 bases, J shed 8 bases, and the junction held 10 bases outside the gene matches. Germline-derived CDR1 and CDR2 are LNHDA and SQIVND (reference sequence). This CDR3 has 15 residues. Here the CDR3 reads CASSSEGASEEKLFF. The CDR3 nucleotides read TGTGCCAGTAGTAGCGAGGGGGCTTCGGAGGAAAAACTGTTTTTT.

The genes are TRBV19 and TRBJ2-5, with 7 bases identical to TRBD2. TRBJ2-7 explains the end of the DNA better; the J call may be wrong. CDR3 length equals 14 residues. Germline V gene sequence: CDR1 LNHDA, CDR2 SQIVND (reference sequence). The CDR3 bases are TGTGCCAGTAACCCAGCGGGATACTCCTACGAGCAGTACTTC. Encoded protein: CASNPAGYSYEQYF.

This clone has just one count. The chain uses TRBV19 and TRBJ2-2; tentative D call: TRBD2 (7 bases). The CDR3 runs 14 residues. CDR1 is LNHDA and CDR2 is SQIVND in the germline V gene (reference sequence). V was trimmed by 7 bases and J by 6 bases, leaving 15 bases between them. The chain's CDR3 is CASKGGGVSGELFF. DNA of the CDR3: TGTGCCAGTAAAGGGGGGGGCGTGTCCGGGGAGCTGTTTTTT.

The rearrangement joins TRBV29-1 to TRBJ1-2; 10 nucleotides match TRBD1. Germline assignment: CDR1 SQVTM and CDR2 ANQGSEA. This CDR3 has 17 residues. Unmatched junction bases numbered 12, after V lost 5 bases and J lost 0 bases. The CDR3 sequence is CSVSWTGGGGANYGYTF. CDR3 sequence (DNA): TGCAGCGTTTCATGGACAGGGGGAGGAGGGGCTAACTATGGCTACACCTTC.

This clone came up once. The chain recombines TRBV7-3 with TRBJ2-1; the match to TRBD1 covers 8 bases. The CDR3 totals 13 residues. Trimming removed 4 bases from V and 9 bases from J; junction bases left unmatched: 5. CDR1 SGHTA and CDR2 FQGTGA come from the germline V gene. CDR3 in amino acids: CASSSTGVGEQFF. In nucleotides, the CDR3 is TGTGCCAGCAGCTCGACAGGGGTGGGTGAGCAGTTCTTC.

The V call is TRBV2, the J call TRBJ1-5, with 7 bases that match TRBD1. The CDR3 is 15 amino acids. Germline lookup yields CDR1 SNHLY and CDR2 FYNNEI. The J segment lost 3 bases and the V segment lost 6 bases, leaving 8 bases of the junction unmatched. The CDR3 loop is CASSLQGSYNQPQHF. For the CDR3, the DNA is TGTGCCAGCAGCTTACAGGGGTCATACAATCAGCCCCAGCATTTT.

CDR3 coding DNA: TGTGCCACAGGGGGCACAGATAATGAGCAGTTCTTC. It codes for CATGGTDNEQFF. This sequence joins TRBV2 and TRBJ2-1, with TRBD1 identical over 8 bases. Looked up from germline, CDR1 is SNHLY and CDR2 is FYNNEI. The CDR3 totals 12 residues. J lost 7 bases, V lost 10 bases, and 6 bases had no gene match. Complete variable domain (other parts from reference TRBV2 and TRBJ2-1): EPEVTQTPSHQVTQMGQEVILRCVPISNHLYFYWYRQILGQKVEFLVSFYNNEISEKSEIFDDQFSVERPDGSNFTLKIRSTKLEDSAMYFCATGGTDNEQFFGPGTRLTVL.